This T cell receptor beta chain was identified during a study of beta chain features in type 1 diabetes (dated by TCRdb to 2016 to 2019). About the study as a whole: Patients and healthy donors did not differ in mean age, gender distribution, total cell number or subset yield. Across all samples, around 100 million sorted cells were examined, and cell number per subset correlated strongly with RNA yield. The study compared TCRB repertoires of sorted circulating CD4+ T cell subsets between recently diagnosed type 1 diabetes patients and matched healthy donors. Whereas all 30 or so donors provided naive and central memory subsets, regulatory and stem cell-like memory subsets were isolated from just 8 patients and about 8 healthy donors.

For this chain, trimming is 5 bases at the V end and 4 bases at the J end, and the number of junction bases without a gene match is 8. The germline V gene (reference sequence) supplies CDR1 MNHEY and CDR2 SMNVEV. Including cysteine and phenylalanine, the CDR3 has 15 amino acids. Solely the CDR3 DNA is kept, with 45 bases framed from the first base. The entire isolated RNA was reverse transcribed using the High Capacity cDNA Reverse Transcription Kit, and thus expressed TCRB transcripts were sequenced. Deep immunoSEQ sequencing was performed on naive, central memory and regulatory T cell samples, with an average of roughly 3.3 million total reads per sample. After sorted cells were lysed in RLT buffer, RNA was extracted with DNase-treated RNeasy Micro or Mini kits, with the choice depending on cell number. To prevent cross-contamination, every cell subset was processed on its own, while patient and healthy donor samples were processed together. The immunoSEQ multiplex PCR was used to amplify TCRB sequences from cDNA, generating 87-bp fragments that spanned the CDR3 region. Sequencing of the amplicons was done on the Illumina HiSeq platform. The source study handled its data this way. Synthetic template baselines were used to correct PCR bias computationally, reads within Hamming distance 2 were collapsed together, and singletons that could not be merged were discarded. Reads were aligned against IMGT to assign V, D and J genes, CDR3 length and insertions or deletions at six rearrangement sites. Clonotype counts were normalized to sorted cell number within each subset before computing true diversity and Gini coefficients with the tcR R package. The overlap coefficient, calculated on TCRB nucleotide sequences, was used to quantify repertoire sharing. In its TCRdb copy, this immuneACCESS table keeps in-frame sequences only and misses some clones. Where compared with another copy, unresolved V genes explain less than half of these, and the others have no known cause. The V and J calls and clone size come from that table; D and trimming were worked out from the DNA. Across this sample there are around 180,000 clones, with about 13% seen only once. The ten most abundant clones make up 0.5% to 0.75% of the sample.

To note about this clone: Its antigen remains unidentified. The record has no base qualities; no much larger clone is one base away.

From each donor, a single peripheral blood sample of about 110 mL on average was drawn into heparinised tubes. Naive, central memory, regulatory and stem cell-like memory CD4+ T cells were sorted on a BD FACSAria II using a panel including CD45RO, CCR7, CD25, CD127, CD95 and CD27. All sorted populations exceeded 95% purity. PBMCs were separated immediately by Lymphoprep density gradient centrifugation and were stained directly, without being cultured. Samples were stained and sorted in pairs, with one healthy donor and one patient per experiment, so that batch effects were minimized. Paper-wide results and their limitations: PCR may preferentially amplify shorter templates, but because patient and control samples were amplified and corrected together, any resulting skew would affect both groups equally. Because cDNA was sequenced instead of genomic DNA, activated cells with high expression could be over-represented, although the groups did not differ in activation or CD3 levels. At VDJ recombination sites, patients with type 1 diabetes made fewer insertions and deleted more nucleotides, a pattern implying thymic rearrangement abnormalities. The naive, central memory and regulatory TCRB repertoires appeared to resemble one another more closely among patients than among healthy donors. In all four CD4+ subsets, TCRB CDR3 length was moderately but significantly shorter in type 1 diabetes patients. Because small numbers of individuals were included in the HLA sub-analyses, any influence of HLA type on TCRB rearrangement was left unresolved.

The chain was built from TRBV27 and TRBJ1-2, with 9 bases aligning to TRBD1. The sequence was obtained from a woman aged 18-29 years in good health. The sample comprised central memory CD4+ T cells from blood. The CDR3 reads as follows: CASSIAQGAVYGYTF. At the DNA level, the sequence is TGTGCCAGCAGTATCGCACAGGGGGCAGTCTATGGCTACACCTTC.